The table lists the clone carrying this TCR beta chain with a few counts. What it recognizes is unknown. Total RNA extraction produced at least 5 micrograms (per sample) for the study. A second roughly 6 to 12 cycle PCR used barcoded and J-beta primers. All samples gave at least 2.5 million CDR3-containing paired-end reads. MiXCR was run by TCRdb on the 5' RACE reads, yielding one entry per CDR3 protein. The sample lists 850,000 to 1,100,000 distinct CDR3 sequences, around two fifths occurring once. The sample originates from a study of blood T cells in healthy people across ages. Study outcomes and limitations: Per million T cells, TCR beta diversity dropped about linearly as age rose. Naive and antigen-experienced cells were not separated, limiting conclusive comparison.

Looked up from germline, CDR1 is DFQATT and CDR2 is SNEGSKA (reference sequence). The CDR3 covers 13 residues. V dropped 4 bases and J dropped 7 bases, with 11 bases sitting between them. The clonotype originates from a man younger than 35 in good health. Material for sequencing was blood. The V call is TRBV20-1, the J call TRBJ1-6; no clear D. The CDR3 reads CSATLVANSPLHF. Here the CDR3 DNA reads TGCAGTGCTACCCTCGTGGCCAATTCACCCCTCCACTTT.